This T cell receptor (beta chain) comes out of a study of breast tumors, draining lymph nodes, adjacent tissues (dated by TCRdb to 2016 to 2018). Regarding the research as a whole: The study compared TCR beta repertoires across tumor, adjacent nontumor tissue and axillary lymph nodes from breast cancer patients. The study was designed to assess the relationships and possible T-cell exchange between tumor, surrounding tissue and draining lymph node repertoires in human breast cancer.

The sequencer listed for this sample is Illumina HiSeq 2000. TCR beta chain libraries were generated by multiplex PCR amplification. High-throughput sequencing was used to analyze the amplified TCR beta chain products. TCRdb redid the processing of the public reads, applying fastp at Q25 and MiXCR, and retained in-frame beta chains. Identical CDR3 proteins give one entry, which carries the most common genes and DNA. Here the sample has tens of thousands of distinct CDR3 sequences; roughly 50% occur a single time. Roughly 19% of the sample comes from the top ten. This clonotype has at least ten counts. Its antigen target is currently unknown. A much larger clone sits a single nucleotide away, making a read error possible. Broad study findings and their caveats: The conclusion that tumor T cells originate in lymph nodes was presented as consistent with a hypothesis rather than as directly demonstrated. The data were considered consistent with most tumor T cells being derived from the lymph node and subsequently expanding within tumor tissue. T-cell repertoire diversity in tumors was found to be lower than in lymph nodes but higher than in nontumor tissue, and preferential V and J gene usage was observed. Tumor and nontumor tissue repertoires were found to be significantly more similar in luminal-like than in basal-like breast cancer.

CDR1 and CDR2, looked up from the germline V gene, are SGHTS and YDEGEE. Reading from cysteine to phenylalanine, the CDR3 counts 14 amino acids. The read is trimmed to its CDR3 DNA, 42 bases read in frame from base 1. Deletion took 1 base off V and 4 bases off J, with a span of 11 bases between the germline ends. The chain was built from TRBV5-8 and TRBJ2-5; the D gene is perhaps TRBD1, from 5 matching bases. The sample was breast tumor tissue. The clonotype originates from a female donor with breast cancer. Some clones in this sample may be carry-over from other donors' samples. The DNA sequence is TGTGCCAGCAGCTTGTTAGGGGCCGGAGAGACCCAGTACTTC. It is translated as CASSLLGAGETQYF.